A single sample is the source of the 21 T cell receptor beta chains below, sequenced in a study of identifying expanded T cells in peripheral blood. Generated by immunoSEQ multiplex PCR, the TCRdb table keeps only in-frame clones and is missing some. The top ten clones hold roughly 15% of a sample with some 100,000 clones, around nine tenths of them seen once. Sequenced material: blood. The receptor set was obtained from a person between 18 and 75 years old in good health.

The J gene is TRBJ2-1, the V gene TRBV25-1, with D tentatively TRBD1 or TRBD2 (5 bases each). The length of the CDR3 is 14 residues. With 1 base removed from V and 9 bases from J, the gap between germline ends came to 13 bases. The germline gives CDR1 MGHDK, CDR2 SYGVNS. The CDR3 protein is CASSEFGGSTEQFF. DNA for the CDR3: TGTGCCAGCAGTGAATTTGGGGGTTCCACTGAGCAGTTCTTC.

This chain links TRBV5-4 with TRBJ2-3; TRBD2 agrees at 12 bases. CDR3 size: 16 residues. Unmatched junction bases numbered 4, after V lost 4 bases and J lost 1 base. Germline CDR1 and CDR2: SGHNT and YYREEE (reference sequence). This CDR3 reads CASSTLAGGRTDTQYF. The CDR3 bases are TGTGCCAGCAGCACACTAGCGGGGGGCCGCACAGATACGCAGTATTTT.

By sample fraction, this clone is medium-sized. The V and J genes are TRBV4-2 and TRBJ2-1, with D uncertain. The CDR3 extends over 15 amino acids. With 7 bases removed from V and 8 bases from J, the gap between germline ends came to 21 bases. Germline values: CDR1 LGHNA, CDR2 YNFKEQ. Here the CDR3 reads CASTSSRSPADEQFF. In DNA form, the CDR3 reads TGTGCCAGCACCTCAAGCCGGTCCCCCGCTGATGAGCAGTTCTTC.

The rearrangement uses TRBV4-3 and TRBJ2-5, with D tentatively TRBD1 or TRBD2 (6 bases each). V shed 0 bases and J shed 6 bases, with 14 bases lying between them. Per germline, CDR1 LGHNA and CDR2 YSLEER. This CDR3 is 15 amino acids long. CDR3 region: CASSQEGFGGQTQYF. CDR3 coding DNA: TGCGCCAGCAGCCAAGAGGGGTTCGGGGGCCAGACCCAGTACTTC.

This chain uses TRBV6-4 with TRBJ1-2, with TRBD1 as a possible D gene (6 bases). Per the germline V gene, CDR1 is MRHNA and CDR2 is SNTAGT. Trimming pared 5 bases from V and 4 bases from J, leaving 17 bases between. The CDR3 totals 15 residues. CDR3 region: CASSRTVSGVYGYTF. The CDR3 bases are TGTGCCAGCAGTCGGACAGTTTCAGGGGTCTATGGCTACACCTTC.

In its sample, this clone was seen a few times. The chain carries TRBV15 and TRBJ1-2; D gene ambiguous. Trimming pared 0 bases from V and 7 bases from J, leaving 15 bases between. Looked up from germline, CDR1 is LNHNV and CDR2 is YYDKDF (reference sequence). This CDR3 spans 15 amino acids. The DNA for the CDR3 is TGTGCCACCAGCAGAGATCCAGGCGGAAGACCTGGCTACACCTTC. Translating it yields CATSRDPGGRPGYTF.

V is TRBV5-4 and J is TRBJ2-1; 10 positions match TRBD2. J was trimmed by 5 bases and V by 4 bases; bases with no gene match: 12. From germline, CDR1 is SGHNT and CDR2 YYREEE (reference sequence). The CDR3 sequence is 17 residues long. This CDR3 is CASSARTIAGGHNEQFF. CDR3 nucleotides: TGTGCCAGCAGCGCCCGGACAATAGCGGGGGGCCACAATGAGCAGTTCTTC.

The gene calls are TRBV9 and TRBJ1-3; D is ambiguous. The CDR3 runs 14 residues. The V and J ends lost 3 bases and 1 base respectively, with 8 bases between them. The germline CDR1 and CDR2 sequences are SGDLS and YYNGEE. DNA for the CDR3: TGTGCCAGCAGCGCCCCGTCTTCTGGAAACACCATATATTTT. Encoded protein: CASSAPSSGNTIYF.

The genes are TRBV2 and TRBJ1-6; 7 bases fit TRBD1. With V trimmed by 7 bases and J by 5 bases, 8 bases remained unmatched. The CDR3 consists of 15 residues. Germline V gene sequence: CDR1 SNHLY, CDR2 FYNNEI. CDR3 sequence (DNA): TGTGCCAGCATTCTACAGGGGCTTCATAATTCACCCCTCCACTTT. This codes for CASILQGLHNSPLHF.

The CDR3 sequence: CASSEGTNTEAFF. DNA of the CDR3: TGTGCCAGCAGTGAAGGCACGAACACTGAAGCTTTCTTT. The chain carries TRBV6-1 and TRBJ1-1; no firm D call. Germline-derived CDR1 and CDR2 are MNHNS and SASEGT. V was trimmed by 1 base and J by 1 base, leaving 4 bases between them. The CDR3 runs to 13 residues.

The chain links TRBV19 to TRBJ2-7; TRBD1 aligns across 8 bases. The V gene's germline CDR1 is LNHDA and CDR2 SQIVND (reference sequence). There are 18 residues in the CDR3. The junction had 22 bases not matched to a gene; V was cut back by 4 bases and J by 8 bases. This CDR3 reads CASSTRQGHHQGVVQQYF. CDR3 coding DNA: TGTGCCAGTAGTACGCGACAGGGGCATCACCAGGGTGTAGTACAGCAGTACTTC.

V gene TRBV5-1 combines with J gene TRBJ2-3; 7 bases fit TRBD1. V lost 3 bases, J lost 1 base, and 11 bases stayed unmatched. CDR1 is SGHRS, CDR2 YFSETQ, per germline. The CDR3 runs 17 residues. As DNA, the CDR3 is TGCGCCAGCAGCTGGCCTAACGAGGGGGCGGGCACAGATACGCAGTATTTT. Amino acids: CASSWPNEGAGTDTQYF. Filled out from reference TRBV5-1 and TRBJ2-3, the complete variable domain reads KAGVTQTPRYLIKTRGQQVTLSCSPISGHRSVSWYQQTPGQGLQFLFEYFSETQRNKGNFPGRFSGRQFSNSRSEMNVSTLELGDSALYLCASSWPNEGAGTDTQYFGPGTRLTVL.

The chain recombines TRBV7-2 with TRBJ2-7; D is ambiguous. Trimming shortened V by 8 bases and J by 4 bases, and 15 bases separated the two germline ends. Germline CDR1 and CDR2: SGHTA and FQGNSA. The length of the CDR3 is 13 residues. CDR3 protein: CASSAASVYEQYF. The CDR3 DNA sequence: TGTGCCAGCTCAGCAGCATCCGTTTACGAGCAGTACTTC.

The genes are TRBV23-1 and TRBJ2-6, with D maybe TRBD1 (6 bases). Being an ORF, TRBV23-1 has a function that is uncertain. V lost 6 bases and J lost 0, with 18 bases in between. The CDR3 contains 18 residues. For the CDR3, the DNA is TGCGCCAGCAGCTATCCTAAGGCAGGGGACTCTGGGGCCAACGTCCTGACTTTC. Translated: CASSYPKAGDSGANVLTF.

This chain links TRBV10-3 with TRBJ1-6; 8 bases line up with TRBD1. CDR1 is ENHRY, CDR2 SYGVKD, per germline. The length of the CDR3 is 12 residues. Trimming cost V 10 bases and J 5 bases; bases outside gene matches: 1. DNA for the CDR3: TGTGCCACAGGGGGCGATAATTCACCCCTCCACTTT. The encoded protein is CATGGDNSPLHF.

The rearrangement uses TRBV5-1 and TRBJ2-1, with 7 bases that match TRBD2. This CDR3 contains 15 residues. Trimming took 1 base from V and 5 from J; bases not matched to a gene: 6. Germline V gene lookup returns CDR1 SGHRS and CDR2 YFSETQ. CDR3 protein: CASSLLPSGDNEQFF. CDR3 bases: TGCGCCAGCAGCTTGTTACCTAGCGGCGACAATGAGCAGTTCTTC.

For the CDR3, the DNA is TGTGCCAGCAGCTTAAGCGGACTAGCGGGGGGGCCTAGCTCCTACGAGCAGTACTTC. It codes for CASSLSGLAGGPSSYEQYF. V gene TRBV7-2 combines with J gene TRBJ2-7; 15 bases line up with TRBD2. This CDR3 contains 19 residues. The V gene's germline CDR1 is SGHTA and CDR2 FQGNSA. V dropped 2 bases and J dropped 0; count of bases not matched to a gene: 8.

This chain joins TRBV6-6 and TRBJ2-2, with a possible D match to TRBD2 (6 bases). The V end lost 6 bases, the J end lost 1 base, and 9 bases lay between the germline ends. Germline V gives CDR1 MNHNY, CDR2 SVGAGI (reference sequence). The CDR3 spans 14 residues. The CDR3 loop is CASRGGRNTGELFF. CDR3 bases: TGTGCCAGCAGGGGGGGTCGGAACACCGGGGAGCTGTTTTTT.

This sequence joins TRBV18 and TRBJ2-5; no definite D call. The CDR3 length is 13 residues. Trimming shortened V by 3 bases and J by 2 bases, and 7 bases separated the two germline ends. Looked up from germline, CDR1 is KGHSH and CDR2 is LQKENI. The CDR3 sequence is CASSPAGQETQYF. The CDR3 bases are TGTGCCAGCTCACCGGCAGGACAAGAGACCCAGTACTTC.

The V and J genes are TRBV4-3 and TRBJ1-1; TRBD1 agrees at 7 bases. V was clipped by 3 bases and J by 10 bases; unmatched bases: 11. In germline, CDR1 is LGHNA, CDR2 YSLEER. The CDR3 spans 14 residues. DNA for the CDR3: TGCGCCAGCAGCCAGAATGGACGACAGGGAAGAGCTTTCTTT. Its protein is CASSQNGRQGRAFF.

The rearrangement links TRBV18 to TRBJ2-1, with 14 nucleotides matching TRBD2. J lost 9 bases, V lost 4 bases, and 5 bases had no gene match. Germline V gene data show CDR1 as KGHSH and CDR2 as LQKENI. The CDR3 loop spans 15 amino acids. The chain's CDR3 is CASSRGLAGVIEQFF. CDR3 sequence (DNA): TGTGCCAGCTCACGGGGACTAGCGGGGGTAATTGAGCAGTTCTTC.